The 12 T cell receptor beta chains below were found in one sample sequenced in a study of tumor-infiltrating lymphocytes in primary liver carcinoma. Between about 19 and 34 mg of unsorted bulk tissue served as the source from which RNA and DNA were co-extracted. A primer in the constant region served to generate TCR beta cDNA from 450 to 600 ng of total RNA. Researchers made the TCR beta libraries by running three nested multiplex PCR rounds with slightly modified ARM-PCR. The two initial PCR rounds, about 9 cycles each, used TRBV1-TRBV30 forward and C-beta reverse primers. A single record per CDR3 protein comes from TCRdb applying MiXCR to the multiplex PCR reads. The sample yields roughly 53,000 distinct CDR3 sequences, about 70% seen once. The source material was liver tumor tissue from sampling region 2. This sample's subset: tumor region T2, inferior pole. These receptors all come from a man aged 35-49 years with primary liver carcinoma and hepatitis B virus infection.

This clonotype has only one observation. The junction differs from germline at one of its ends, possibly a read error. For the CDR3, the DNA is TGCGCTAGCAGCTTAGGCCTGAGACTTCCTACGCATGAGCAGTTCTTC. Translation gives CASSLGLRLPTHEQFF. V is TRBV11-1 and J is TRBJ2-1; the D gene is possibly TRBD2 (5 bases). CDR3 size: 16 residues. The germline CDR1 and CDR2 sequences are SGHAT and FQDESV (reference sequence).

This clonotype was seen many times. The chain employs TRBV12-3 or TRBV12-4 and TRBJ1-1; TRBD1 aligns across 7 bases. The CDR3 is 15 amino acids. V shed 5 bases and J 3 bases; nucleotides not matched to a gene: 9. The chain's CDR3 is CASSHRGEGYTEAFF. In DNA, the CDR3 is TGTGCCAGCAGTCACAGGGGTGAGGGATACACTGAAGCTTTCTTT.

The sample holds many counts of this clonotype. This sequence joins TRBV5-4 and TRBJ2-5; D remains ambiguous. The germline V gene encodes CDR1 SGHNT and CDR2 YYREEE (reference sequence). V was cut by 4 bases and J by 0 bases, with 13 bases left in between. The CDR3 length is 15 residues. The CDR3 region has the DNA TGTGCCAGCAGCCCTTCTGTCCAGGACCAAGAGACCCAGTACTTC. Its protein product is CASSPSVQDQETQYF.

The chain recombines TRBV6-1 with TRBJ2-2, with D maybe TRBD1 (6 bases). Trimming cost V 5 bases and J 1 base, with 11 bases left between them. Germline CDR1 MNHNS, CDR2 SASEGT. There are 15 residues in the CDR3. In DNA form, the CDR3 reads TGTGCCAGCAGTAAACTGGGACAGAACACCGGGGAGCTGTTTTTT. This encodes CASSKLGQNTGELFF.

As regards this clonotype: One junction end does not reproduce the germline sequence, and a read error may be involved. V is TRBV29-1 and J is TRBJ2-7, with 7 bases matching TRBD1. The CDR3 spans 13 residues. Per the germline V gene, CDR1 is SQVTM and CDR2 is ANQGSEA. The CDR3 DNA is TGCGGCGCCTCCGCCGGGACAGACTACGATCAGTACTTC. Amino acid sequence: CGASAGTDYDQYF.

On this clonotype itself: Compared with germline, one end of the junction differs, possibly owing to a read error. This chain uses TRBV28 with TRBJ1-4; 7 bases map to TRBD1. The germline gives CDR1 MDHEN, CDR2 SYDVKM. This CDR3 has 14 amino acids. This CDR3 reads CTSSSGQTNEKLFF. CDR3 DNA: TGTACCAGCAGCTCGGGACAGACTAATGAAAAACTGTTTTTT.

To note about this clonotype: One end of the junction varies from germline; a read error may be responsible. The chain joins TRBV10-3 to TRBJ1-3, with TRBD1 matching 9 bases. The germline V gene encodes CDR1 ENHRY and CDR2 SYGVKD. The length of the CDR3 is 15 residues. The CDR3 here is CPIREPGQGRNTIYF. The CDR3 DNA is TGTCCCATCAGAGAACCAGGACAGGGGCGAAACACCATATATTTT.

As regards this clonotype: Here the CDR3 omits its conserved ending phenylalanine or tryptophan, so a read error is the likely source. The V call is TRBV5-1, the J call TRBJ2-5; tentative D call: TRBD2 (7 bases). Trimming took 1 base from V and 5 from J, leaving 15 bases between them. Germline CDR1 reads SGHRS; CDR2 reads YFSETQ. The CDR3 is 15 residues long. CDR3 region: CASSLRGAQVETQYI. The CDR3 bases are TGCGCCAGCAGCTTGCGGGGGGCCCAAGTGGAGACCCAGTACATC.

The chain couples TRBV11-2 to TRBJ2-3, with TRBD2 matching 10 bases. Germline-derived CDR1 and CDR2 are SGHAT and FQNNGV. J was trimmed by 5 bases and V by 9 bases; bases with no gene match: 14. This CDR3 has 16 amino acids. For the CDR3, the DNA is TGTGCCAGTGGCTTAGAGGGACTAGCGTGGATAGATACGCAGTATTTT. It encodes CASGLEGLAWIDTQYF.

As for this clonotype: At one of its ends the junction is not consistent with the germline gene, which may arise from a read error. This chain links TRBV11-2 with TRBJ2-1, with D hard to call. The CDR3 sequence is 13 residues long. The germline V gene has CDR1 SGHAT and CDR2 FQNNGV. The CDR3 bases are TGTGCCAGCAGCTTAGCTGATGCCTATGAGCAGCTCTTC. Its protein product is CASSLADAYEQLF.

As for this clonotype: Being one base from a much bigger clone, this may be a read error. The chain is built from TRBV28 and TRBJ2-1; 12 positions match TRBD2. The CDR3 covers 16 residues. V lost 5 bases, J lost 8 bases, and 10 bases stayed unmatched. Germline V gene sequence: CDR1 MDHEN, CDR2 SYDVKM. This CDR3 reads CASSSPTSGSSDEQFF. DNA for the CDR3: TGTGCCAGCAGTAGTCCGACTAGCGGGAGTAGTGATGAGCAGTTCTTC.

On this clonotype: The junction and the germline gene differ at one end; a read error may be behind it. The chain is built from TRBV6-6 and TRBJ2-7; D may be TRBD1 (7 bases). This CDR3 has 14 residues. CDR1 is MNHNY, CDR2 SVGAGI, per germline (reference sequence). The CDR3 sequence: CAVAGQQHFYEQCF. In DNA form, the CDR3 reads TGTGCCGTTGCGGGACAGCAGCATTTCTACGAGCAGTGCTTC.